This T cell receptor beta chain was sequenced for a study of T-cell reconstitution after alpha-beta-depleted transplantation in children. It was with unique molecular identifiers that the TCRbeta library was prepared. One entry per CDR3 protein results from TCRdb running MiXCR on the PCR reads. Counted here are about 230,000 distinct CDR3 sequences, about 8.8% occurring once; the ten biggest clones make up about 4.9%. This clonotype was seen many times. In germline, CDR1 is KGHDR, CDR2 SFDVKD. Trimming took 6 bases from V and 2 from J; bases not matched to a gene: 5. There are 14 residues in the CDR3.

The rearrangement links TRBV24-1 to TRBJ2-5, with 7 bases fitting TRBD1. Specimen: PBMCs from the stem cell graft donor, collected from the stem cell graft. The receptor was derived from a human donor who donated a stem cell graft to a child with SCID. The CDR3 protein is CATSSGQPQETQYF. The CDR3 nucleotides read TGTGCCACCAGTTCGGGACAGCCTCAAGAGACCCAGTACTTC.